This T cell receptor beta chain was sequenced during a study of CD8+ T cells in alopecia areata (dated by TCRdb to the late 2010s). In the study overall: Treated patients were enrolled in an open-label pilot trial of oral tofacitinib at 5 to 10 mg twice daily for moderate-to-severe alopecia areata. Patients stayed on tofacitinib for 6 to 18 months and then had 6 months of follow-up off drug so that delayed response and recurrence could be assessed. In treated patients, disease severity was measured using the SALT score, which gives the percentage of scalp surface area affected. The study used high-throughput TCRbeta sequencing to examine T cell clonal expansion in alopecia areata, in both the C3H/HeJ mouse model and human patients. In humans, TCRbeta sequencing was performed on scalp tissue and on sorted CD4+ and CD8+ peripheral blood T cells from healthy controls and from patients with patchy or totalis/universalis alopecia areata. Patients on tofacitinib were biopsied at baseline and after 4 and 24 weeks of treatment, and several of the patients also had a later scalp biopsy. Scalp clonality was compared across normal scalp (n=4), patchy alopecia areata scalp (n=8), and alopecia totalis/universalis scalp (n=8). RNA was extracted with the PAXgene miRNA kit for fixed scalp, the miRNeasy kit for PBMCs, and the RNeasy kit for mouse skin. immunoSEQ multiplex PCR using 35 Vbeta forward primers and 13 Jbeta reverse primers was used to amplify TCRbeta CDR3 regions.

The treatment or condition label, as the study defines it: oral pan-JAK inhibitor, 5-10 mg twice daily. Peripheral blood and lesional scalp punch biopsies were obtained from patients with alopecia areata. PBMCs were isolated by density centrifugation and stained for CD3, CD4 and CD8, after which CD4+ and CD8+ T cells were sorted on a FACSAria. The CDR3 goes from the cysteine to the phenylalanine over 15 residues. Kept here is only the CDR3 DNA, which spans 45 bases and is read in frame from base 1. Trimming takes 2 bases off V and 2 bases off J; junction bases not matched to a gene: 4. CDR1 and CDR2 are read off the germline V gene as SGHRS and YFSETQ. General study outcomes and caveats: During tofacitinib treatment, many expanded lesional clones remained in scalp and blood, and this persistence may partly explain relapse after treatment is stopped. TCR sequences shared between patients were less clear than in mice, possibly partly because of HLA diversity in the patient population. Because the treated cohort was small and included a single nonresponder, larger studies are needed to assess links between baseline CD8+ expansion and response. Resident alphabeta T cells in normal human skin are also sequenced, complicating scalp TCR repertoire analysis, unlike mouse skin dominated by gammadelta T cells. Compared with normal scalp, lesional scalp had higher clonality and more expanded CD8+ clones, particularly in alopecia totalis/universalis, a pattern that suggests antigenic drive. Tofacitinib significantly lowered scalp clonality and the number of expanded CD8+ clones among the top 100 scalp clones.

The library was made by the immunoSEQ multiplex PCR assay. To provide template for TCR sequencing, every sample had RNA extracted and reverse transcribed into cDNA. First-strand cDNA was synthesized using SuperScript III with a 2:1 mix of oligo-dT and random hexamers. A synthetic immune receptor repertoire was used to assess amplification bias, and residual bias was removed computationally. The authors' pipeline ran thus. After raw reads were preprocessed to remove errors, the CDR3 was defined following IMGT conventions as running from the conserved cysteine to phenylalanine. Clonality was computed as 1 minus the Shannon entropy, with the entropy normalized by log2 of the number of productive unique TCRs. Scalp TCRbeta sequences were cross-referenced with sorted blood CD4 and CD8 repertoires so that the CD4 or CD8 identity of scalp clones could be inferred. TCRdb's version of the immuneACCESS table is confined to in-frame rearrangements and falls short of the full clone set. An unresolved V gene accounts for under half of the shortfall where checked; the remainder is of unknown origin. The V and J calls and the clone size are those of that table, but D and trimming were determined from the DNA. A total of a few hundred thousand clones appear in this sample, around two fifths of them only once. The top ten clonotypes cover 0.4% to 0.55% of the sample.

Notes on this clone: Which antigen it targets is not known. Base quality data are lacking; no much larger clone is found one base away.

Recombination joined TRBV5-1 with TRBJ2-3; TRBD1 lines up with 8 middle nucleotides. This receptor was obtained from a human donor with alopecia areata. The sample here was CD4+ T cells sorted from blood, taken at week 34, from a patient treated with tofacitinib. The DNA is as follows: TGCGCCAGCAGCTTCGGACAGGGTACCACAGATACGCAGTATTTT. This encodes CASSFGQGTTDTQYF.